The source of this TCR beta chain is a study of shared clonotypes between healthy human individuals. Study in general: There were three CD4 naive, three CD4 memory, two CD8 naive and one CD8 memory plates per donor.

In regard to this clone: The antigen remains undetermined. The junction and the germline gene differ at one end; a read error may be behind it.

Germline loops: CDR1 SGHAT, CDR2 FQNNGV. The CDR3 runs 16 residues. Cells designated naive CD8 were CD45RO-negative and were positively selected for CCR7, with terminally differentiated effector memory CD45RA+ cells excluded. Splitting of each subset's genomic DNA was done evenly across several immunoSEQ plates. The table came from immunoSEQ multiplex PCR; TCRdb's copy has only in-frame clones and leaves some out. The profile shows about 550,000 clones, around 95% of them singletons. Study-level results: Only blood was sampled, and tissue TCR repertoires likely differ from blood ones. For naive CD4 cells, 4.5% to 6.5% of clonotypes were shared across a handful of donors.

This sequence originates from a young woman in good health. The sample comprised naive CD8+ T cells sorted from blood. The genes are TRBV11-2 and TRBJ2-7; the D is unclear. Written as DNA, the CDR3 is TGTGCCAGCAGCCTAGACGGTCTGGCCTACTCCTACGAGCAGTACTTC. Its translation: CASSLDGLAYSYEQYF.